This TCR beta chain stems from a study of early stage breast cancer tumors. Study-level results: Tumors had roughly 2.4-fold higher T cell density and higher clonality than adjacent normal breast tissue.

Remarks on this clone: Its antigen is not identified.

Clones were sequenced by immunoSEQ multiplex PCR, and TCRdb holds only the in-frame ones, with some missing. The sample lists 45,000 to 65,000 clones, around 80% occurring once. Germline V CDR1 and CDR2: ENHRY, SYGVKD. V lost 4 bases and J lost 5; bases outside the gene matches: 7. The CDR3 loop spans 14 amino acids. V usage is TRBV10-3 and J usage is TRBJ1-1; 7 positions agree with TRBD1. Sequencing was carried out using blood. This TCR derives from a person aged 40 to 49 with breast cancer. The CDR3 DNA reads as TGTGCCATCAGTGGCGAGGGGGCTAGGACTGAAGCTTTCTTT. It codes for CAISGEGARTEAFF.